The 22 T cell receptor beta chains given below trace back to one sample, sequenced in a study of spatial heterogeneity in lung cancer. TCRdb itself ran the 5' RACE reads through MiXCR, one entry per CDR3 protein. The sample lists under 80,000 distinct CDR3 sequences; roughly 5.9% were seen once. As to time point: sample taken at primary tumor resection. Sequences were derived from PBMCs, sampled at surgery. Source of these receptors: a female donor with early-stage non-small cell lung cancer.

The V gene is TRBV13, the J gene TRBJ1-5; 7 positions match TRBD1. Germline V lookup: CDR1 PRHDT, CDR2 FYEKMQ (reference sequence). V was pared by 3 bases and J by 6 bases, with 8 bases of the junction left unmatched. The CDR3 sequence is 15 residues long. In nucleotides, the CDR3 is TGTGCCAGCAGCTTGGGGCAGGGGGAAGGTCAGCCCCAGCATTTT. It yields the protein CASSLGQGEGQPQHF.

V is TRBV19 and J is TRBJ1-2; 12 bases agree with TRBD1. The CDR3 runs to 15 residues. The V segment lost 3 bases and the J segment 4 bases; nucleotides outside the gene matches: 3. Germline assignment: CDR1 LNHDA and CDR2 SQIVND (reference sequence). CDR3 amino acids: CASSIPGQGAYGYTF. The CDR3 coding sequence is TGTGCCAGTAGTATTCCGGGACAGGGGGCCTATGGCTACACCTTC. Combining the CDR3 with reference TRBV19 and TRBJ1-2 gives the whole variable domain DGGITQSPKYLFRKEGQNVTLSCEQNLNHDAMYWYRQDPGQGLRLIYYSQIVNDFQKGDIAEGYSVSREKKESFPLTVTSAQKNPTAFYLCASSIPGQGAYGYTFGSGTRLTVV.

This chain connects TRBV11-3 to TRBJ1-3; D unclear. The CDR3 loop spans 15 amino acids. The germline V gene has CDR1 SGHNT and CDR2 YENEEA. The V end lost 1 base, the J end lost 2 bases, and 9 bases lay between the germline ends. The CDR3 DNA follows: TGTGCCAGCAGCTTAGGGGCGGAGGCTGGAAACACCATATATTTT. Translated: CASSLGAEAGNTIYF. Filled out from reference TRBV11-3 and TRBJ1-3, the complete variable domain reads EAGVVQSPRYKIIEKKQPVAFWCNPISGHNTLYWYLQNLGQGPELLIRYENEEAVDDSQLPKDRFSAERLKGVDSTLKIQPAELGDSAVYLCASSLGAEAGNTIYFGEGSWLTVV.

This clonotype was seen a few times. V is TRBV12-3 or TRBV12-4 and J is TRBJ1-4, with 7 bases identical to TRBD1. V trimming: 5 bases; J trimming: 4 bases; junction bases outside the gene matches: 7. There are 15 residues in the CDR3. CDR3 in amino acids: CASSPPGQINEKLFF. DNA of the CDR3: TGTGCCAGCAGTCCTCCGGGACAGATTAATGAAAAACTGTTTTTT.

This clonotype was seen at least ten times. The CDR3 DNA reads as TGTGCCAGCAGTTTATGGGCAGGGGGAACGGAAGAGACCCAGTACTTC. Translating gives CASSLWAGGTEETQYF. The chain carries TRBV28 and TRBJ2-5; 7 bases agree with TRBD1. V lost 0 bases to trimming and J lost 3 bases; unmatched junction nucleotides: 7. The CDR3 covers 16 residues. Germline V lookup: CDR1 MDHEN, CDR2 SYDVKM.

The V gene is TRBV6-1, the J gene TRBJ2-6; tentatively, D is TRBD2 (6 bases). Germline V lookup: CDR1 MNHNS, CDR2 SASEGT. Trimming removed 6 bases from V and 0 bases from J, with 12 bases in between. The CDR3 spans 16 residues. CDR3 amino acids: CASSLEGFSGANVLTF. As DNA, the CDR3 is TGTGCCAGCAGCTTGGAGGGTTTCTCTGGGGCCAACGTCCTGACTTTC.

This clonotype has just a few counts. The chain has TRBV29-1 and TRBJ1-1; a weak D match, TRBD1 (6 bases). V was trimmed by 6 bases and J by 1 base, leaving 9 bases between them. Germline values: CDR1 SQVTM, CDR2 ANQGSEA. CDR3 length: 12 amino acids. CDR3 bases: TGCAGCGTGGGACACCCGAACACTGAAGCTTTCTTT. Translation: CSVGHPNTEAFF.

This clonotype is termed medium-sized (0.01 to 0.1%). The chain couples TRBV7-9 to TRBJ2-1, with 8 nucleotides matching TRBD2. The junction had 8 bases not matched to a gene; V was cut back by 5 bases and J by 5 bases. Germline loops: CDR1 SEHNR, CDR2 FQNEAQ (reference sequence). This CDR3 comprises 15 residues. This CDR3 is CASSRSGGLNNEQFF. The CDR3, as DNA: TGTGCCAGCAGCAGAAGCGGGGGTCTGAACAATGAGCAGTTCTTC.

This clonotype was counted many times. The chain joins TRBV20-1 to TRBJ1-5, with 12 bases aligning to TRBD1. The CDR3 extends over 18 amino acids. Germline V gives CDR1 DFQATT, CDR2 SNEGSKA (reference sequence). Trimming at V came to 3 bases and at J to 1 base, leaving 10 bases not matched to a gene. CDR3 in amino acids: CSASPGTGGDLSNQPQHF. The CDR3 DNA reads TGCAGTGCTAGTCCGGGGACAGGGGGCGATTTGAGCAATCAGCCCCAGCATTTT.

This clonotype has a count of ten or more. V is TRBV7-2 and J is TRBJ2-2, with 8 positions matching TRBD1. Germline CDR1 is SGHTA and CDR2 is FQGNSA. The CDR3 has 15 amino acids. The junction had 5 bases not matched to a gene; V was cut back by 5 bases and J by 3 bases. This CDR3 is CASSPRGLDTGELFF. Written as DNA, the CDR3 is TGTGCCAGCAGCCCCAGGGGGCTGGACACCGGGGAGCTGTTTTTT.

The chain links TRBV20-1 to TRBJ1-1; D is possibly TRBD1 (5 bases). Looked up from germline, CDR1 is DFQATT and CDR2 is SNEGSKA (reference sequence). Trimming took 0 bases from V and 0 from J, leaving 8 bases between them. This CDR3 comprises 14 residues. This CDR3 reads CSAREGVLNTEAFF. In nucleotides, the CDR3 is TGCAGTGCTAGAGAAGGGGTTTTGAACACTGAAGCTTTCTTT.

This clonotype was picked up many times. The genes are TRBV20-1 and TRBJ2-7, with D unclear. CDR1 and CDR2 from the germline V gene are DFQATT and SNEGSKA (reference sequence). The germline V and J ends were trimmed by 1 base and 5 bases, with 18 bases remaining between them. This CDR3 is 15 amino acids long. CDR3 nucleotide sequence: TGCAGTGCTAGAGCTACCGTCCCCTCCGACCACGAGCAGTACTTC. It yields the protein CSARATVPSDHEQYF.

This clonotype was counted at least ten times. This chain uses TRBV7-6 with TRBJ1-5; no clear D gene. Deletions cut 1 base from V and 3 bases from J, with 7 bases between. This CDR3 region has 14 residues. Germline V CDR1 and CDR2: SGHVS, FNYEAQ. The CDR3 is CASSLGPDNQPQHF. Written as DNA, the CDR3 is TGTGCCAGCAGCTTAGGGCCAGACAATCAGCCCCAGCATTTT.

The sample holds many counts of this clonotype. This chain joins TRBV21-1 and TRBJ1-2; the DNA was not used to check the table's D call, TRBD1. TRBV21-1 is a known pseudogene. The CDR3 length is 13 residues. CDR3 bases: TGTGCCAGCAGCAGGGACAGGGGGGAGGGCTACACCTTC. Translated, it gives CASSRDRGEGYTF.

Points on this clonotype: The CDR3 does not end in the conserved phenylalanine or tryptophan, so this is likely a read error. The DNA is omitted, as the CDR3 cannot be located on it reliably, and the CDR3 follows TCRdb's listing. The V call is TRBV12-5, the J call TRBJ2-3; the table's D call, TRBD1, was not checked against the DNA. Counting both end residues, the CDR3 totals 9 amino acids. Germline CDR1 and CDR2: LGHNT and FRNRAP. CDR3: CASGLPTLY.

In its sample, this clonotype was seen many times. This chain joins TRBV28 and TRBJ2-7; D is undetermined. Trimming removed 6 bases at V and 1 base at J, with 7 bases between. This CDR3 contains 12 residues. Germline V CDR1 and CDR2: MDHEN, SYDVKM. The DNA of the CDR3 is TGTGCCAGCAGAAAAGTTTCCTACGAGCAGTACTTC. It encodes CASRKVSYEQYF.

V and J are TRBV18 and TRBJ1-3, with TRBD1 identical over 8 bases. The V segment lost 4 bases and the J segment 2 bases; nucleotides outside the gene matches: 10. Per the germline V gene, CDR1 is KGHSH and CDR2 is LQKENI. The CDR3 is made up of 17 amino acids. CDR3 amino acids: CASSQRQGSKAGNTIYF. DNA of the CDR3: TGTGCCAGCTCACAACGACAGGGGTCAAAAGCTGGAAACACCATATATTTT.

The chain couples TRBV6-1 to TRBJ2-7, with D possibly matching TRBD1 (5 bases). Trimming pared 2 bases from V and 5 bases from J, leaving 16 bases between. Germline V gives CDR1 MNHNS, CDR2 SASEGT. CDR3 length: 15 residues. The CDR3 spells CASSETHEGQNEQYV. The CDR3 bases are TGTGCCAGCAGTGAAACCCACGAAGGACAAAACGAGCAGTACGTC.

This clonotype was recorded at least ten times. The chain recombines TRBV10-3 with TRBJ2-1, with a weak D call TRBD2 (7 bases). This CDR3 spans 12 amino acids. CDR1 and CDR2 from the germline V gene are ENHRY and SYGVKD. The V end was cut by 6 bases, the J end by 5 bases, with 8 bases between. This CDR3 is CAIRGGDNEQFF. The DNA of the CDR3 is TGTGCCATCAGAGGGGGGGACAATGAGCAGTTCTTC.

A few counts support this clonotype. J is TRBJ2-2 and V is TRBV5-4; no definite D call. This CDR3 spans 13 amino acids. V was shortened by 0 bases and J by 6 bases, with 6 bases between the two germline ends. Per the germline V gene, CDR1 is SGHNT and CDR2 is YYREEE (reference sequence). CDR3 region: CASSLEVAGELFF. The CDR3 nucleotides read TGTGCCAGCAGCTTGGAAGTGGCCGGGGAGCTGTTTTTT. Full variable domain (rest looked up from reference TRBV5-4 and TRBJ2-2): ETGVTQSPTHLIKTRGQQVTLRCSSQSGHNTVSWYQQALGQGPQFIFQYYREEENGRGNFPPRFSGLQFPNYSSELNVNALELDDSALYLCASSLEVAGELFFGEGSRLTVL.

The chain employs TRBV28 and TRBJ1-5; D remains unclear. Germline CDR1 is MDHEN and CDR2 is SYDVKM. The CDR3 runs 13 residues. Trimming left V 5 bases short and J 9 bases short, with 14 bases between. The CDR3 bases are TGTGCCAGCAGTACCCCTGCCCTCCCGCCCCAGCATTTT. Its protein product is CASSTPALPPQHF.

In its sample, this clonotype was seen many times. The V call is TRBV5-1, the J call TRBJ1-5, with D hard to call. Germline V gene sequence: CDR1 SGHRS, CDR2 YFSETQ. V lost 0 bases and J 0 bases, leaving 10 bases between the germline ends. There are 16 residues in the CDR3. The CDR3 here is CASSLVPGDSNQPQHF. CDR3 in DNA: TGCGCCAGCAGCTTGGTGCCCGGGGATAGCAATCAGCCCCAGCATTTT.